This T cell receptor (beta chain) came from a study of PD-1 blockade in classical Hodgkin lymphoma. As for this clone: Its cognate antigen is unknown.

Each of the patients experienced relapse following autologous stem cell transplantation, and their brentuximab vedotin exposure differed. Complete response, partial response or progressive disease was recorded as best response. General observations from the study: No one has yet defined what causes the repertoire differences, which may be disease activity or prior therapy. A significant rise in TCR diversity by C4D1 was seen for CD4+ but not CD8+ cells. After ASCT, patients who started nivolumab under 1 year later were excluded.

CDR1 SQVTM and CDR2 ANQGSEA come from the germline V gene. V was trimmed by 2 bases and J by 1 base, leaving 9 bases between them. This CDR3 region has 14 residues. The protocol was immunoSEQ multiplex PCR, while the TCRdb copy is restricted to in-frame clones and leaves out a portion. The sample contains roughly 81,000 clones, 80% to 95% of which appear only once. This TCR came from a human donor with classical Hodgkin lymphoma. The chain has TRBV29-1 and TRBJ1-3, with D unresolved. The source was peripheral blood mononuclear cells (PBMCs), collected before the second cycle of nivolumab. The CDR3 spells CSVETLASGNTIYF. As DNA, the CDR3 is TGCAGCGTTGAAACGTTGGCGTCTGGAAACACCATATATTTT. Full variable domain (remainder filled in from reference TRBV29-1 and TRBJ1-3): SAVISQKPSRDICQRGTSLTIQCQVDSQVTMMFWYRQQPGQSLTLIATANQGSEATYESGFVIDKFPISRPNLTFSTLTVSNMSPEDSSIYLCSVETLASGNTIYFGEGSWLTVV.